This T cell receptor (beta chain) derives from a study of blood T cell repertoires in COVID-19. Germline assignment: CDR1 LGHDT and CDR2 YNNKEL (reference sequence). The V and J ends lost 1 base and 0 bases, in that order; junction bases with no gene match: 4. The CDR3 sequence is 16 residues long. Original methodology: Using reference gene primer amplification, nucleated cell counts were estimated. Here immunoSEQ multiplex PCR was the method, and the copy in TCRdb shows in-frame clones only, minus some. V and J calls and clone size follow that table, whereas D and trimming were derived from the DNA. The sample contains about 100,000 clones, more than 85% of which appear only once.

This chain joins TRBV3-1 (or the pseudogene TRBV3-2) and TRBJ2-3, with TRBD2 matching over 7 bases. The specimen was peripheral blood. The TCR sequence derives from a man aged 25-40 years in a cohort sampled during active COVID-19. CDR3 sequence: CASSQGGGTSTDTQYF. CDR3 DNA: TGTGCCAGCAGCCAAGGCGGGGGTACTAGCACAGATACGCAGTATTTT.